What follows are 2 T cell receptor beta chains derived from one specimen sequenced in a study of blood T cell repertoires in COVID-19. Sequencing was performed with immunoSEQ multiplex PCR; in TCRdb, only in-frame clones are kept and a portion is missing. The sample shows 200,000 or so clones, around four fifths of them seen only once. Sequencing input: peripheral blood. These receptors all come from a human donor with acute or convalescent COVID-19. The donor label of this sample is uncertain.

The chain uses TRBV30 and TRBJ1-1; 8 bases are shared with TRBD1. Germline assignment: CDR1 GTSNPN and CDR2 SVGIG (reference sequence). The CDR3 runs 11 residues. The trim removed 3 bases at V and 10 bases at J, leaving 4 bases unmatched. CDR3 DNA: TGTGCCTGGAGGGAAACAGGGGGAGCTTTCTTT. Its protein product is CAWRETGGAFF. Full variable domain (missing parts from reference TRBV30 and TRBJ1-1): SQTIHQWPATLVQPVGSPLSLECTVEGTSNPNLYWYRQAAGRGLQLLFYSVGIGQISSEVPQNLSASRPQDRQFILSSKKLLLSDSGFYLCAWRETGGAFFGQGTRLTVV.

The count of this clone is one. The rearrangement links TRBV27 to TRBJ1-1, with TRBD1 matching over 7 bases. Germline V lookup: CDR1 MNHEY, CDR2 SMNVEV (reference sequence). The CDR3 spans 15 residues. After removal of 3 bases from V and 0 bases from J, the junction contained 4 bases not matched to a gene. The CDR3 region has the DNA TGTGCCAGCAGTTTCCTCGACAGGGTGAACACTGAAGCTTTCTTT. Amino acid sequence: CASSFLDRVNTEAFF.